The clone carrying this T cell receptor beta chain was detected ten times or more. This entry belongs to a study of tumor-infiltrating lymphocytes in primary liver carcinoma. J lost 2 bases, V lost 3 bases, and 4 bases had no gene match. The CDR3 contains 13 residues. From germline, CDR1 is SQVTM and CDR2 ANQGSEA. Unsorted whole blood yielded blood RNA, and germline DNA was extracted as well. TCR beta cDNA was made from 450 to 550 ng total RNA with a constant-region primer. TCR beta libraries came from three nested multiplex PCR rounds using slightly modified ARM-PCR. Researchers ran the first two PCR rounds for roughly 10 cycles each with TRBV1-TRBV30 forward primers and a C-beta reverse primer. TCRdb independently ran MiXCR on the multiplex PCR reads; one entry per CDR3 protein. The table lists fewer than 350,000 distinct CDR3 sequences, about 62% of them singletons.

This sequence originates from a man between 35 and 55 years old with primary liver carcinoma and hepatitis B virus infection. Sequencing was carried out using peripheral blood. The rearrangement links TRBV29-1 to TRBJ2-7; 7 positions agree with TRBD1. Here the CDR3 reads CSVEIQGAYEQYF. The CDR3 DNA reads TGCAGCGTTGAGATTCAGGGGGCCTACGAGCAGTACTTC.